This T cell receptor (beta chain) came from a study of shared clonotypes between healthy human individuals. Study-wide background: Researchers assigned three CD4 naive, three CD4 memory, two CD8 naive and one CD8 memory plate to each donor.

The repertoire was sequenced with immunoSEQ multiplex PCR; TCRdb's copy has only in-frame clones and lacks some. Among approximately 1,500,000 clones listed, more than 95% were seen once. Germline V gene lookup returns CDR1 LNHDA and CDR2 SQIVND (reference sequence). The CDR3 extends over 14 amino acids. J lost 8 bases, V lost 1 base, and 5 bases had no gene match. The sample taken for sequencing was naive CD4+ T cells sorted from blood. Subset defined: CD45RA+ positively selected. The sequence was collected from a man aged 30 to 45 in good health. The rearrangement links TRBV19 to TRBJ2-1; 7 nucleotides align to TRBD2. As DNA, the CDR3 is TGTGCCAGTAGTATAGGCGGGAGTGGCGATGAGCAGTTCTTC. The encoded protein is CASSIGGSGDEQFF.